This T cell receptor beta chain stems from a study of neurological immune-mediated disorders. Broader study findings: Because no CDR3 amino acid sequences were shared across subjects by expanded clones, private repertoires were suggested in all groups. Healthy controls had more TCR clonal expansion than multiple sclerosis, which showed the least, whereas HTLV-1-associated myelopathy showed the most.

The ends lost 5 bases at V and 6 bases at J; junction bases unmatched: 14. This CDR3 contains 17 residues. Germline V gene lookup returns CDR1 SGHTA and CDR2 FQGNSA. From 2 million PBMCs stored at -80 C, the unsorted libraries were generated. This clonotype was picked up a small number of times. Its specificity is unknown. The making of cDNA relied on 5'RACE with 10-nucleotide random UMIs. MiXCR, run by TCRdb on the 5' RACE reads, gives a single entry per CDR3 protein. Of around 18,000 distinct CDR3 sequences in the sample, 27% were seen once. Material for sequencing was PBMCs. The V and J genes are TRBV7-2 and TRBJ2-3, with 10 bases fitting TRBD2. This sequence originates from a man aged 45-60 years with HTLV-1-associated myelopathy (HAM/TSP). CDR3 region: CASSLNKLAGTPDTQYF. For the CDR3, the DNA is TGTGCCAGCAGCCTAAATAAACTAGCGGGGACCCCGGATACGCAGTATTTT.